Shown below are 3 T cell receptor beta chains from a single sample sequenced in a study of control samples from healthy donors and cancer patients. Generated by immunoSEQ multiplex PCR, the TCRdb table keeps only in-frame clones and is missing some. The top ten hold around 2% of the sample, which has about 130,000 clones, roughly 87% seen once. Material: blood. All receptors come from a young man in good health.

This clone has a single count. The chain employs TRBV27 and TRBJ1-4; tentative D call: TRBD1 (5 bases). The CDR3 has 16 residues. Trimming pared 5 bases from V and 4 bases from J, leaving 17 bases between. The germline gives CDR1 MNHEY, CDR2 SMNVEV (reference sequence). The CDR3 DNA is TGTGCCAGCAGTCTTTCCGGGACGGCTGTTAATGAAAAACTGTTTTTT. This encodes CASSLSGTAVNEKLFF.

This sequence joins TRBV28 and TRBJ2-4, with 10 bases identical to TRBD2. V dropped 8 bases and J dropped 1; count of bases not matched to a gene: 11. This CDR3 is built from 17 residues. CDR1 and CDR2 from the germline V gene are MDHEN and SYDVKM. CDR3 nucleotide sequence: TGTGCCAGCGTGGGTACAGCGGGAGGGGGGGCCAAAAACATTCAGTACTTC. Translation: CASVGTAGGGAKNIQYF.

The CDR3 sequence: CASSRLDRAYEQYF. Here the CDR3 DNA reads TGTGCCAGCAGTCGGCTGGACAGGGCCTACGAGCAGTACTTC. The rearrangement uses TRBV28 and TRBJ2-7; 8 bases align to TRBD1. In germline, CDR1 is MDHEN, CDR2 SYDVKM. CDR3 size: 14 residues. Trimming took 5 bases from V and 2 from J; bases not matched to a gene: 5.